This T cell receptor beta chain was captured in a study of Ad26.COV2.S vaccination and SARS-CoV-2 variants. The table came from immunoSEQ multiplex PCR; TCRdb's copy has only in-frame clones and leaves some out. Here the sample spans about 400,000 clones, roughly nine tenths being singletons. Treatment denoted: over 15 received Ad26.COV2.S at low or high dose, single or two shots; 5 received placebo; per-sample allocation not given. Sampling was performed 63 days after the first vaccine or placebo injection. This clone was picked up a small number of times. Germline V gives CDR1 SGHRS, CDR2 YFSETQ. This CDR3 is 16 amino acids long. The ends lost 0 bases at V and 4 bases at J; junction bases unmatched: 4.

The TCR was taken from a person aged 18-60 years who received the Ad26.COV2.S COVID-19 vaccine or a placebo. The rearrangement links TRBV5-1 to TRBJ2-3; 11 nucleotides line up with TRBD2. Sequences were derived from peripheral blood, sampled in a trial of Ad26.COV2.S vaccine versus placebo. The CDR3: CASSLDSGGAADTQYF. CDR3 coding DNA: TGCGCCAGCAGCTTGGATAGCGGGGGGGCCGCAGATACGCAGTATTTT. Full variable domain (missing parts from reference TRBV5-1 and TRBJ2-3): KAGVTQTPRYLIKTRGQQVTLSCSPISGHRSVSWYQQTPGQGLQFLFEYFSETQRNKGNFPGRFSGRQFSNSRSEMNVSTLELGDSALYLCASSLDSGGAADTQYFGPGTRLTVL.